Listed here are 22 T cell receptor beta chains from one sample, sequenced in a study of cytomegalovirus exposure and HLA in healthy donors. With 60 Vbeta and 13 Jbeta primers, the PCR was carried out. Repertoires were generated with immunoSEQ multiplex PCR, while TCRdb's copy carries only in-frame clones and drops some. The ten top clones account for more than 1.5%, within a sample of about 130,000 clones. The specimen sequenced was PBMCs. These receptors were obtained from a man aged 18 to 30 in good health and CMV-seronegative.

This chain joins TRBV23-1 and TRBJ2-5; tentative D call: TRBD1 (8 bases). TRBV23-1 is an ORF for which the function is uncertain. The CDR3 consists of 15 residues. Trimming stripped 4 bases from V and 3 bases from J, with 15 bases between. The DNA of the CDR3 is TGCGCCAGCAGTCGACTAACAGGGGGGGAAGAGACCCAGTACTTC. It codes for CASSRLTGGEETQYF.

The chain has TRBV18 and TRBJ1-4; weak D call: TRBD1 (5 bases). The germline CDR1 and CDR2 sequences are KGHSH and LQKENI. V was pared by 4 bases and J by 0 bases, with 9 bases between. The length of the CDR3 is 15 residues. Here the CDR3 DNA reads TGTGCCAGCTCACTCACAGGTGCAACTAATGAAAAACTGTTTTTT. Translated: CASSLTGATNEKLFF.

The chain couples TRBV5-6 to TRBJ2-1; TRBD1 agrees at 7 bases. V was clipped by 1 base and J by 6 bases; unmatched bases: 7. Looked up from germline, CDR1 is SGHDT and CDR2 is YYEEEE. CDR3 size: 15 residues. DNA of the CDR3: TGTGCCAGCAGCTTGTATGGGCAGGGGGTCAATGAGCAGTTCTTC. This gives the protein CASSLYGQGVNEQFF.

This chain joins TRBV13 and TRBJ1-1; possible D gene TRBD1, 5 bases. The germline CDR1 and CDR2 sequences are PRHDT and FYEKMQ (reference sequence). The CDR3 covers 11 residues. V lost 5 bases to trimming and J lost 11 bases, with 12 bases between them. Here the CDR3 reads CASSLRGSAFF. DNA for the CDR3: TGTGCCAGCAGCCTTCGGGGGTCGGCTTTCTTT.

CDR3 in amino acids: CASSVARAGARAPLHF. The DNA of the CDR3 is TGTGCCAGCAGCGTAGCTCGGGCAGGGGCGAGGGCACCCCTCCACTTT. V usage is TRBV9 and J usage is TRBJ1-6; a possible D gene is TRBD1 (6 bases). The germline V gene has CDR1 SGDLS and CDR2 YYNGEE. This CDR3 is built from 16 residues. V was shortened by 0 bases and J by 11 bases, with 18 bases between the two germline ends.

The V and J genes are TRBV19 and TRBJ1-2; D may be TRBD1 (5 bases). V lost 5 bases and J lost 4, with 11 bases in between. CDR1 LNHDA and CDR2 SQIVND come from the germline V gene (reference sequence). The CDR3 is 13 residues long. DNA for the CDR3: TGTGCCAGTAGTTCGACGGACACCTATGGCTACACCTTC. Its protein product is CASSSTDTYGYTF.

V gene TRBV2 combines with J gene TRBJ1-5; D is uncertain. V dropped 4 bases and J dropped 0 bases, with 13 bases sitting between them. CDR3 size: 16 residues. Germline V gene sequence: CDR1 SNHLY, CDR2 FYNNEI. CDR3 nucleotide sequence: TGTGCCAGCAGTGGTCCCCGGGGTTTTAGCAATCAGCCCCAGCATTTT. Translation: CASSGPRGFSNQPQHF.

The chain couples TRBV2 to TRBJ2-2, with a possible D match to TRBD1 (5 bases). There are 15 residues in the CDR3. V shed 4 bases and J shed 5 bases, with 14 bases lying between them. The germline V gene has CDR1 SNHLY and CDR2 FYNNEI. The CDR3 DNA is TGTGCCAGCAGTGTCAGAAGGGGTAGGACCGGGGAGCTGTTTTTT. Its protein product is CASSVRRGRTGELFF.

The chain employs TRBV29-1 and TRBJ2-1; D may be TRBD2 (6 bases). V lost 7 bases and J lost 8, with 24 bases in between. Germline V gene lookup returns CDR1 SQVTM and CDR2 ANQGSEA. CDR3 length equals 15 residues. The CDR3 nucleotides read TGCAGCGCCTCGTCGGCAGGGAGGTCCGGGCATGAGCAGTTCTTC. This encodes CSASSAGRSGHEQFF.

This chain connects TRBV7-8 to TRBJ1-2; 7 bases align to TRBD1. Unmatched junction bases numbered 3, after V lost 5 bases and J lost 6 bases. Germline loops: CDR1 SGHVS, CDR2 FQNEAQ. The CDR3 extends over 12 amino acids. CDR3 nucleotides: TGTGCCAGCAGCCCTACAGGGGATGGCTACACCTTC. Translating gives CASSPTGDGYTF.

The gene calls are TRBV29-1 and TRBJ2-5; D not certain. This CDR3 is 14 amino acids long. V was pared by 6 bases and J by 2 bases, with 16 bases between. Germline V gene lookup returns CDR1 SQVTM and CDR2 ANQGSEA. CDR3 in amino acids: CSVAQARLQETQYF. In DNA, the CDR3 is TGCAGCGTCGCCCAGGCACGGCTTCAAGAGACCCAGTACTTC.

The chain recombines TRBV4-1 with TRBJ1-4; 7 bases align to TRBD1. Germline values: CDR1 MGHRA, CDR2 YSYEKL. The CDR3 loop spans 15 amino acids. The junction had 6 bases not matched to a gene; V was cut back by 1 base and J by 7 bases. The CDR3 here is CASSQVEGASEKLFF. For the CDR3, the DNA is TGCGCCAGCAGCCAAGTGGAGGGGGCTAGTGAAAAACTGTTTTTT.

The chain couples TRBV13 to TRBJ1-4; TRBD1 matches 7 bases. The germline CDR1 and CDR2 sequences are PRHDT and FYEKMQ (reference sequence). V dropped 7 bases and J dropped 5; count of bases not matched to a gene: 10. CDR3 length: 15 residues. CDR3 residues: CASNHRGTVNEKLFF. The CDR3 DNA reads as TGTGCCAGCAACCACCGCGGGACAGTCAATGAAAAACTGTTTTTT.

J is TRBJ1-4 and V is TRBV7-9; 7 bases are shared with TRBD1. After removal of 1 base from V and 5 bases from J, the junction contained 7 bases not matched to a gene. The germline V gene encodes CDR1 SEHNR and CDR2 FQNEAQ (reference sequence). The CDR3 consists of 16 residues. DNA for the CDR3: TGTGCCAGCAGCTTAGTTTGGGGGACAGAAAATGAAAAACTGTTTTTT. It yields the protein CASSLVWGTENEKLFF.

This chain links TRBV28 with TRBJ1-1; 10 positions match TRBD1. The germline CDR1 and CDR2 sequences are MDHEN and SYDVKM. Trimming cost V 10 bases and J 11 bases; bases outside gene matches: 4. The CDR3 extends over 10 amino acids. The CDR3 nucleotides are TGTGCCACCAGGACAGGGGGTGCTTTCTTT. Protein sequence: CATRTGGAFF.

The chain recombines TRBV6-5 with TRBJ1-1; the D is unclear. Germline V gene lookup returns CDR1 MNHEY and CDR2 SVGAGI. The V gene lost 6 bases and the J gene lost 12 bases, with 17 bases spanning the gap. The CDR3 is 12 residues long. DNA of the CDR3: TGTGCCAGCAGGCCCGGGAACAGAATTACTTTCTTT. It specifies CASRPGNRITFF.

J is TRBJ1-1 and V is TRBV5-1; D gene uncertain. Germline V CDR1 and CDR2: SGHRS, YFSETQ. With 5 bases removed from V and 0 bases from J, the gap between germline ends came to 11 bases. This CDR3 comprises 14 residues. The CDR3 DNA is TGCGCCAGCAGTCCCAGGCGACTGAACACTGAAGCTTTCTTT. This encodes CASSPRRLNTEAFF. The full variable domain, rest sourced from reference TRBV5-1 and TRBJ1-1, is KAGVTQTPRYLIKTRGQQVTLSCSPISGHRSVSWYQQTPGQGLQFLFEYFSETQRNKGNFPGRFSGRQFSNSRSEMNVSTLELGDSALYLCASSPRRLNTEAFFGQGTRLTVV.

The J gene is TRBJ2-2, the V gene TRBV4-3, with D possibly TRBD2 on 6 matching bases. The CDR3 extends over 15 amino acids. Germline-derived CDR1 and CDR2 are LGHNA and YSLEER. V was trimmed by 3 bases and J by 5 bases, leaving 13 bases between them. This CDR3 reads CASSHSSVITGELFF. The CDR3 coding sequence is TGCGCCAGCAGCCACTCTAGCGTGATAACCGGGGAGCTGTTTTTT.

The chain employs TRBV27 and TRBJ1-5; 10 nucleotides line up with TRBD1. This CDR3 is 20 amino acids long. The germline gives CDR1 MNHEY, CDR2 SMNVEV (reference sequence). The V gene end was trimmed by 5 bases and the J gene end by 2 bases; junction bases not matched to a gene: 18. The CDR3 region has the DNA TGTGCCAGCAGTAAATCCCGGGACAGGGGTAGGGGGGATGGCAATCAGCCCCAGCATTTT. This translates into CASSKSRDRGRGDGNQPQHF.

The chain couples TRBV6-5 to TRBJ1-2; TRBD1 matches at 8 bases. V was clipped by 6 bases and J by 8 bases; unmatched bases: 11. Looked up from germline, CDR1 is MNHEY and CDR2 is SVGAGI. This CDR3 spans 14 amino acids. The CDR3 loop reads CASRTGDTLKGYTF. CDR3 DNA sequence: TGTGCCAGCAGGACAGGGGACACGCTTAAGGGCTACACCTTC.

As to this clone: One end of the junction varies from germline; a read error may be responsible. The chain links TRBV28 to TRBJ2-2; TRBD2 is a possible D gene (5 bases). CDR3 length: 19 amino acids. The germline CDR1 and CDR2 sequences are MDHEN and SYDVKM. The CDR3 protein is CASSSLFLRQKSRTGELFF. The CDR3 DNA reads TGTGCCAGCAGTTCCTTGTTTTTGCGGCAGAAAAGTAGGACCGGGGAGCTATTTTTT.

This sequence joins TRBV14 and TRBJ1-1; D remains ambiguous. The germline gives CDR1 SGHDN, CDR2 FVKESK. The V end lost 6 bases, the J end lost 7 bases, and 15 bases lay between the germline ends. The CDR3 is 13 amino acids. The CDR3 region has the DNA TGTGCCAGCAGAGGCGGCGGGGAGATTGAAGCTTTCTTT. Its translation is CASRGGGEIEAFF.